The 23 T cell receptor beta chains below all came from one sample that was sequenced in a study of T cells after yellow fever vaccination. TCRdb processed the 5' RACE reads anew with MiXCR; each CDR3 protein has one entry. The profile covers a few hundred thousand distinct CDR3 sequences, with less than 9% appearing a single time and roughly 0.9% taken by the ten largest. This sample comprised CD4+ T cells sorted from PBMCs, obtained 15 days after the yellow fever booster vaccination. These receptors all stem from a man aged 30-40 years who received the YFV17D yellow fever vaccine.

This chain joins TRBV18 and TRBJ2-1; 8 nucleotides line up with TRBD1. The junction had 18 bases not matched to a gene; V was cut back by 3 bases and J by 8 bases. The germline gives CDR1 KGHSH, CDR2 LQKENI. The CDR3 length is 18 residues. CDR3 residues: CASSPIRGRVARLHEQFF. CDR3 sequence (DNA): TGTGCCAGCTCACCCATCAGGGGGCGGGTCGCGCGGTTGCATGAGCAGTTCTTC.

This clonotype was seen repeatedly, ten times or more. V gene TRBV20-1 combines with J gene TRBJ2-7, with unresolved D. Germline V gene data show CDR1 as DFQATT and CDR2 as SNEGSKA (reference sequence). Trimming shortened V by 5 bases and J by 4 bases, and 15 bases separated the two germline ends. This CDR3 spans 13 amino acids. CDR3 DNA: TGCAGTGCTTCTCCAAGGGCAGGTTACGAGCAGTACTTC. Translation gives CSASPRAGYEQYF.

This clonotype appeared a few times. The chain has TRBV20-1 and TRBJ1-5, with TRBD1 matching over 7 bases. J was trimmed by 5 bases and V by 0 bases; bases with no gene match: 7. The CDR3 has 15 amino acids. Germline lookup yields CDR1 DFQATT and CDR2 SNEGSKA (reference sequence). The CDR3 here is CSARESGGTYQPQHF. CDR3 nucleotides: TGCAGTGCTAGAGAGTCAGGGGGTACCTATCAGCCCCAGCATTTT.

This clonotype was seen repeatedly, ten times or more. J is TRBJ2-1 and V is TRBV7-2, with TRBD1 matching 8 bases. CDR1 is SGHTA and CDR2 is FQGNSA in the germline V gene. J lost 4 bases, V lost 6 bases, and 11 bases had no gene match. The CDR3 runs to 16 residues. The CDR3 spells CASSRIGQGWYNEQFF. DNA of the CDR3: TGTGCCAGCAGTCGAATCGGACAGGGTTGGTACAATGAGCAGTTCTTC.

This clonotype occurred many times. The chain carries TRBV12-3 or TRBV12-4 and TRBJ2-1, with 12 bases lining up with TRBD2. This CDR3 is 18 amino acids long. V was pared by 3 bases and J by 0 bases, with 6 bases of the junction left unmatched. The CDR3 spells CASSLGLAGRSSYNEQFF. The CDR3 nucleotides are TGTGCCAGCAGTTTGGGACTAGCGGGCCGTAGCTCCTACAATGAGCAGTTCTTC.

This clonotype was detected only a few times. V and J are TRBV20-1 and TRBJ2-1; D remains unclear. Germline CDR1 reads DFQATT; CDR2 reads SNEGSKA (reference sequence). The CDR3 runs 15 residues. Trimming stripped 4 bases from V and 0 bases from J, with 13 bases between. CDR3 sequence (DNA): TGCAGTGCTAACTTCTTGGTGGGCTCCTACAATGAGCAGTTCTTC. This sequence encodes CSANFLVGSYNEQFF.

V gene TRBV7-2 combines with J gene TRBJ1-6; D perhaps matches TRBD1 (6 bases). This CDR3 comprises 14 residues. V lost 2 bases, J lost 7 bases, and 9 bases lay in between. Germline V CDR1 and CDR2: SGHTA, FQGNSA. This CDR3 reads CASSLRQDNSPLHF. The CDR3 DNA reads TGTGCCAGCAGCTTACGACAGGACAATTCACCCCTCCACTTT.

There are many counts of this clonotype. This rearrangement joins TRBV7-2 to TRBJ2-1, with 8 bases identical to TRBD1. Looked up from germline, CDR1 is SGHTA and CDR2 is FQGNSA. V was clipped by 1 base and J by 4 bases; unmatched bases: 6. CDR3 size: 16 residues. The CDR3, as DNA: TGTGCCAGCAGCTTAGGCAGGGGGCAGCGTTACAATGAGCAGTTCTTC. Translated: CASSLGRGQRYNEQFF.

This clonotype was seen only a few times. The CDR3 sequence: CSARTGSGTNIQYF. CDR3 in DNA: TGCAGTGCTAGAACGGGTTCCGGAACAAACATTCAGTACTTC. V gene TRBV20-1 combines with J gene TRBJ2-4; D gene unclear. Germline V gene lookup returns CDR1 DFQATT and CDR2 SNEGSKA (reference sequence). This CDR3 spans 14 amino acids. V dropped 2 bases and J dropped 6 bases, with 14 bases sitting between them.

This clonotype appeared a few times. CDR3 nucleotide sequence: TGCGCCAGCAGCTCTCGACTACAAGAGACCCAGTACTTC. Protein product: CASSSRLQETQYF. V and J are TRBV4-3 and TRBJ2-5, with D perhaps matching TRBD2 (5 bases). The length of the CDR3 is 13 residues. Germline V gene data show CDR1 as LGHNA and CDR2 as YSLEER. The V gene lost 5 bases and the J gene lost 2 bases, with 9 bases spanning the gap.

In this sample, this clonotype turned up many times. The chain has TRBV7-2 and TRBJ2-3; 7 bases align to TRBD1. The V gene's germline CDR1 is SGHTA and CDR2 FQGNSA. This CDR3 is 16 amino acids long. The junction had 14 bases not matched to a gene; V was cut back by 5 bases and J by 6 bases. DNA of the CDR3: TGTGCCAGCAGCAAACAGGGGACCAACATAGCGGATACGCAGTATTTT. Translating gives CASSKQGTNIADTQYF.

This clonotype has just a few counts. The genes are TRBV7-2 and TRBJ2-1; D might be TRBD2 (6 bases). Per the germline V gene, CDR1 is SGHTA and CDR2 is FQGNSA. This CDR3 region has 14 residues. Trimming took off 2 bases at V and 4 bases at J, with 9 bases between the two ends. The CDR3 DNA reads TGTGCCAGCAGCTTAATCCGGGGGTACAATGAGCAGTTCTTC. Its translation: CASSLIRGYNEQFF.

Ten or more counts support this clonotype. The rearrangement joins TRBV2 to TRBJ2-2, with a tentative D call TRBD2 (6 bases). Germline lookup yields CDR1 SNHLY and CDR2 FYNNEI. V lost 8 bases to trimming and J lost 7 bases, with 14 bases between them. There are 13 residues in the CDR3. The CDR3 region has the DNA TGTGCCAGCGCCCCGGAGGGTGGCGGGGAGCTGTTTTTT. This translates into CASAPEGGGELFF. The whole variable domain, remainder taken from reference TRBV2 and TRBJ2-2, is EPEVTQTPSHQVTQMGQEVILRCVPISNHLYFYWYRQILGQKVEFLVSFYNNEISEKSEIFDDQFSVERPDGSNFTLKIRSTKLEDSAMYFCASAPEGGGELFFGEGSRLTVL.

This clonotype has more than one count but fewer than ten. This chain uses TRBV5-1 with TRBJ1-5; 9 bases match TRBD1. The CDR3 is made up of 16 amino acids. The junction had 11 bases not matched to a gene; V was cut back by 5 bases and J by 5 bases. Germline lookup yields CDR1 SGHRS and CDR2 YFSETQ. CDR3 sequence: CASRFWDRDRDQPQHF. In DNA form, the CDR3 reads TGCGCCAGCAGGTTTTGGGACAGGGATCGGGATCAGCCCCAGCATTTT.

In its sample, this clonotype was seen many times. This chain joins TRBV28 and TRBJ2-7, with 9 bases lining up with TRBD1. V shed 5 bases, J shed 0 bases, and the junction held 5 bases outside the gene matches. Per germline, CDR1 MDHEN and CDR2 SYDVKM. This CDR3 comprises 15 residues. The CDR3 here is CASSVPGQGSYEQYF. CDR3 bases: TGTGCCAGCAGTGTACCGGGACAGGGCTCCTACGAGCAGTACTTC.

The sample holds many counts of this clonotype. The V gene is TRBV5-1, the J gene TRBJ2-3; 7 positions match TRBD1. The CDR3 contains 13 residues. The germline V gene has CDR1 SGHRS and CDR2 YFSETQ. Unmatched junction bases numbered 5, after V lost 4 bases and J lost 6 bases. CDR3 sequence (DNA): TGCGCCAGCAGCAGGGACAGCAAGGATACGCAGTATTTT. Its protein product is CASSRDSKDTQYF.

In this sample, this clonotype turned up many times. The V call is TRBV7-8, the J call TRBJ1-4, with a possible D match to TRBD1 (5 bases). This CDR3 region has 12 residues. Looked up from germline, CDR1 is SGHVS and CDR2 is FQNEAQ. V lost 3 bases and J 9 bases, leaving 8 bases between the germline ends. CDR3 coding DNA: TGTGCCAGCAGCTTGGACACACAAAAACTGTTTTTT. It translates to CASSLDTQKLFF. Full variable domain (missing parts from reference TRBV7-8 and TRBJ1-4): GAGVSQSPRYKVAKRGQDVALRCDPISGHVSLFWYQQALGQGPEFLTYFQNEAQLDKSGLPSDRFFAERPEGSVSTLKIQRTQQEDSAVYLCASSLDTQKLFFGSGTQLSVL.

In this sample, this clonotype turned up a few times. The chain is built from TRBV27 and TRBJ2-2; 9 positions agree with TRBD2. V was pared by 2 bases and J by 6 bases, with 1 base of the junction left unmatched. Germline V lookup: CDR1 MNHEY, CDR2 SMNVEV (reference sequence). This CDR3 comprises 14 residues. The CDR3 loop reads CASSLGGRAGELFF. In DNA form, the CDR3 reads TGTGCCAGCAGTTTAGGCGGGAGGGCCGGGGAGCTGTTTTTT.

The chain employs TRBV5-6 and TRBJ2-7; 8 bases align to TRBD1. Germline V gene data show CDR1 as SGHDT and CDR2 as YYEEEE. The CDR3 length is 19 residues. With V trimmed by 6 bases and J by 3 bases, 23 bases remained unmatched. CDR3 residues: CASTYGTGLFLTRGYEQYF. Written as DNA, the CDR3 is TGTGCCAGCACCTACGGGACAGGCCTGTTTCTAACCCGGGGCTACGAGCAGTACTTC.

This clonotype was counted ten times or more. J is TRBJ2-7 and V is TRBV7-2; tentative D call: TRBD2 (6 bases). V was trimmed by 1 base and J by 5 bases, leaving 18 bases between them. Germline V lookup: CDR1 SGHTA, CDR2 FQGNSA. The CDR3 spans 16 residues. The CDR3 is CASSLVQRLVFHEQYF. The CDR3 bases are TGTGCCAGCAGCTTAGTCCAGCGACTAGTCTTCCACGAGCAGTACTTC.

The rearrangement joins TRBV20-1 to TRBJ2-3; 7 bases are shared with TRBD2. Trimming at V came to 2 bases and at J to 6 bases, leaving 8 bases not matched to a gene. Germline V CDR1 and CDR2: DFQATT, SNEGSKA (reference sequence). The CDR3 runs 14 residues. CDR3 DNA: TGCAGTGCTAGACCGACTAGCAGGTCGGATACGCAGTATTTT. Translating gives CSARPTSRSDTQYF.

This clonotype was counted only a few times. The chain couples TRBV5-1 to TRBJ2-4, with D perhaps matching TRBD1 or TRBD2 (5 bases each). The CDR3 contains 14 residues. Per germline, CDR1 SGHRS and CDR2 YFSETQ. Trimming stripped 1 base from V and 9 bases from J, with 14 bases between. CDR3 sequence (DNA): TGCGCCAGCAGCTTGATAGGCAGGGCGGGCATTCAGTACTTC. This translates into CASSLIGRAGIQYF.

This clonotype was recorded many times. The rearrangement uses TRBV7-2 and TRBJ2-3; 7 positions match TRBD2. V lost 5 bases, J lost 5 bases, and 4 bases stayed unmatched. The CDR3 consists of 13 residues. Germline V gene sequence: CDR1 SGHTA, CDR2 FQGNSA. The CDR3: CASSAGAGDTQYF. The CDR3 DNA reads TGTGCCAGCAGCGCGGGAGCGGGAGATACGCAGTATTTT. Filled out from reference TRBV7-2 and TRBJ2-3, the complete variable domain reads GAGVSQSPSNKVTEKGKDVELRCDPISGHTALYWYRQSLGQGLEFLIYFQGNSAPDKSGLPSDRFSAERTGGSVSTLTIQRTQQEDSAVYLCASSAGAGDTQYFGPGTRLTVL.